The 11 T cell receptor beta chains below all came from one sample that was sequenced in a study of blood T cell repertoires in COVID-19. Assay used: immunoSEQ multiplex PCR; TCRdb lists only in-frame clones, some missing. The sample lists about 58,000 clones; around nine tenths were seen once. Source material: peripheral blood. The receptors originated from a woman between 65 and 79 years old with active COVID-19.

The V call is TRBV27, the J call TRBJ1-5, with TRBD1 matching 7 bases. CDR1 is MNHEY and CDR2 is SMNVEV in the germline V gene (reference sequence). The CDR3 covers 15 residues. The J segment lost 0 bases and the V segment lost 5 bases, leaving 4 bases of the junction unmatched. This chain's CDR3 is CASSEQGRSNQPQHF. The CDR3 region has the DNA TGTGCCAGCAGTGAACAGGGGCGTAGCAATCAGCCCCAGCATTTT.

DNA for the CDR3: TGTGCCATCAGATCACAGGGCCCGGACACTGAAGCTTTCTTT. Protein sequence: CAIRSQGPDTEAFF. The chain links TRBV10-3 to TRBJ1-1, with D perhaps matching TRBD1 (6 bases). The CDR3 spans 14 residues. V was shortened by 6 bases and J by 3 bases, with 14 bases between the two germline ends. CDR1 is ENHRY, CDR2 SYGVKD, per germline.

The chain carries TRBV25-1 and TRBJ2-5, with 12 nucleotides matching TRBD1. The V gene's germline CDR1 is MGHDK and CDR2 SYGVNS. V gave up 3 bases and J gave up 4 bases; unmatched junction bases: 9. The CDR3 totals 17 residues. The CDR3 nucleotides are TGTGCCAGCAGTGAGCTCCCGGGACAGGGGGCGGGAGAGACCCAGTACTTC. As protein: CASSELPGQGAGETQYF.

The V call is TRBV12-3 or TRBV12-4, the J call TRBJ1-1; possible D gene TRBD1, 6 bases. This CDR3 comprises 13 residues. Trimming shortened V by 5 bases and J by 1 base, and 8 bases separated the two germline ends. The CDR3 loop reads CASSNRENTEAFF. For the CDR3, the DNA is TGTGCCAGCAGTAACAGGGAGAACACTGAAGCTTTCTTT.

This chain connects TRBV15 to TRBJ1-1; D is ambiguous. CDR1 LNHNV and CDR2 YYDKDF come from the germline V gene (reference sequence). There are 15 residues in the CDR3. V was trimmed by 0 bases and J by 4 bases, leaving 12 bases between them. The CDR3 here is CATSRELTVRTEAFF. The CDR3 DNA reads TGTGCCACCAGCAGAGAACTTACAGTGCGCACTGAAGCTTTCTTT.

The chain joins TRBV7-8 to TRBJ2-1; D remains unclear. Trimming removed 1 base from V and 1 base from J, with 14 bases in between. Per germline, CDR1 SGHVS and CDR2 FQNEAQ. The CDR3 runs 17 residues. CDR3 protein: CASSLGNGRDSYNEQFF. The CDR3 nucleotides read TGTGCCAGCAGCTTAGGCAATGGGCGAGATTCCTACAATGAGCAGTTCTTC.

This chain uses TRBV19 with TRBJ2-3; 12 bases align to TRBD2. Germline-derived CDR1 and CDR2 are LNHDA and SQIVND (reference sequence). J lost 1 base, V lost 8 bases, and 13 bases had no gene match. This CDR3 is built from 18 residues. CDR3 amino acids: CASSVTSGRGWGTDTQYF. The CDR3 region has the DNA TGTGCCAGTTCGGTGACTAGCGGGAGAGGGTGGGGCACAGATACGCAGTATTTT.

The count of this clone is one. This rearrangement joins TRBV28 to TRBJ2-1; 11 bases agree with TRBD2. Losses at the gene ends were 5 bases for V and 1 base for J; bases not matched to a gene: 4. The CDR3 sequence is 16 residues long. Germline CDR1 is MDHEN and CDR2 is SYDVKM. CDR3: CASSILAGVSYNEQFF. The CDR3 DNA sequence: TGTGCCAGCAGTATACTAGCGGGAGTTTCCTACAATGAGCAGTTCTTC.

The chain joins TRBV28 to TRBJ2-2; 10 bases agree with TRBD2. The ends lost 8 bases at V and 7 bases at J; junction bases unmatched: 7. CDR3 length: 14 amino acids. CDR1 and CDR2 from the germline V gene are MDHEN and SYDVKM. The CDR3 reads CASVRTSGGGELFF. CDR3 bases: TGTGCCAGCGTTAGGACTAGCGGAGGCGGGGAGCTGTTTTTT.

The gene calls are TRBV2 and TRBJ1-4; D call uncertain. Germline loops: CDR1 SNHLY, CDR2 FYNNEI. The V end lost 5 bases, the J end lost 12 bases, and 10 bases lay between the germline ends. The CDR3 spans 11 residues. CDR3 nucleotides: TGTGCCAGCAGTCCCTTTCAGGAACTGTTTTTT. Translation: CASSPFQELFF.

The chain employs TRBV2 and TRBJ1-4; possibly TRBD1 for D (5 bases). CDR3 size: 14 residues. Trimming took off 7 bases at V and 0 bases at J, with 9 bases between the two ends. Per germline, CDR1 SNHLY and CDR2 FYNNEI. The CDR3 here is CASKPTATNEKLFF. CDR3 DNA sequence: TGTGCCAGCAAGCCGACAGCAACTAATGAAAAACTGTTTTTT.